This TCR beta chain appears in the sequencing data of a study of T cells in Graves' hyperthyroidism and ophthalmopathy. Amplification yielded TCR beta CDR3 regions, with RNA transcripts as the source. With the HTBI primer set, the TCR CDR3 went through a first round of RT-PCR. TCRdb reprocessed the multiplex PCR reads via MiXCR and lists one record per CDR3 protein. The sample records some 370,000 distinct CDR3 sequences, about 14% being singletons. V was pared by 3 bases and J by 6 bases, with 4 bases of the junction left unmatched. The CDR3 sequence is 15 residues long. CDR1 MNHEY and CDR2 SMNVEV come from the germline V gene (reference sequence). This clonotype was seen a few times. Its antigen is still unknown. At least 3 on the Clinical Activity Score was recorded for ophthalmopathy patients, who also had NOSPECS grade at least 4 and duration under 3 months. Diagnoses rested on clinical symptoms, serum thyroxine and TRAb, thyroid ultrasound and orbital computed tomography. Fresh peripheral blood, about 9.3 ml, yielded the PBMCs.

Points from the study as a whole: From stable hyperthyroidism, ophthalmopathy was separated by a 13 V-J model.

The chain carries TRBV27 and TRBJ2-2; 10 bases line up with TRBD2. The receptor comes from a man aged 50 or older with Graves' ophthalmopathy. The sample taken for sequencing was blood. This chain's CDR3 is CASSLPGTSAGELFF. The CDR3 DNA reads TGTGCCAGCAGTTTGCCCGGGACTAGCGCCGGGGAGCTGTTTTTT.